The clone carrying this T cell receptor beta chain was recorded a few times. What it binds is not known. The V end lost 2 bases, the J end lost 0 bases, and 14 bases lay between the germline ends. This CDR3 is built from 17 residues. The V gene's germline CDR1 is SGHVS and CDR2 FNYEAQ. From the 5' RACE reads, TCRdb called clonotypes with MiXCR, one entry per CDR3 protein. The sample yields almost 550,000 distinct CDR3 sequences, about a fifth seen once. These data belong to a study of T-cell memory formation after mild COVID-19. General study points: Clones contracting day 15 to 85 were balanced CD4/CD8; later expanders leaned CD4+. Some clones that responded turned up in pre-infection memory, which suggests that cross-reactive memory joined in.

The sequencing input was PBMCs or a T cell subset sorted from them (not recorded which). The chain has TRBV7-6 and TRBJ2-1; D is perhaps TRBD1 (7 bases). This sequence originates from an adult woman who had mild COVID-19 (a few samples of this study predate the infection). Cell type and time point are not known. For the CDR3, the DNA is TGTGCCAGCAGCTTATTAGGGCGGGACAGCTCCTACAATGAGCAGTTCTTC. It specifies CASSLLGRDSSYNEQFF.